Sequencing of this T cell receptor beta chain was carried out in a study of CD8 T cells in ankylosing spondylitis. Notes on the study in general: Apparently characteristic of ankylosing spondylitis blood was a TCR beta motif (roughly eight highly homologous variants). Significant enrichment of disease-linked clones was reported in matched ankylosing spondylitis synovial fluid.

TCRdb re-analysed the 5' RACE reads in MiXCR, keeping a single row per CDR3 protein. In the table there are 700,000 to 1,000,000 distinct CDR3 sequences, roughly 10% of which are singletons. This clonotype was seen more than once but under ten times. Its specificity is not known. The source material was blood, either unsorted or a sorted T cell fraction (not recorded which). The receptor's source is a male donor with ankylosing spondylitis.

CDR3 sequence reads: CASSYSIRGPLGEAFF. CDR3 DNA sequence: TGTGCCAGCAGTTACTCGATCCGCGGACCCCTCGGTGAAGCTTTCTTT. The V call is TRBV6-5, the J call TRBJ1-1, with no clear D. This CDR3 is built from 16 residues. CDR1 and CDR2 (germline): MNHEY, SVGAGI. Trimming took 0 bases from V and 7 from J, leaving 18 bases between them.